Described below is a single TCR beta chain sequence and its context. What it binds is not known. This specimen comes from a study of T cells in Graves' hyperthyroidism and ophthalmopathy. Study results and limitations: Blood held most thyroid clonotypes expanded above 0.001 frequency.

The CDR3 spans 15 residues. With 4 bases removed from V and 4 bases from J, the gap between germline ends came to 16 bases. In germline, CDR1 is MNHNS, CDR2 SASEGT. Reasons for excluding patients were uncontrolled infection, other autoimmune disease, pregnancy or lactation. Diagnosis rested on symptoms, serum thyroxine and TRAb, thyroid ultrasound, and orbital computed tomography. PBMCs were sourced from approximately 9.3 ml fresh peripheral blood. The TCR beta CDR3 regions underwent amplification using RNA transcripts as the source. TCR CDR3 regions were first amplified by RT-PCR with HTBI primers. TCRdb re-called the multiplex PCR reads through MiXCR, storing one row per CDR3 protein. The sample records a few hundred thousand distinct CDR3 sequences, about 15% being singletons.

Sample: blood. The J gene is TRBJ1-1, the V gene TRBV6-1, with D tentatively TRBD1 (5 bases). This TCR was recovered from a woman aged 25 to 39 with Graves' hyperthyroidism. The CDR3 nucleotides read TGTGCCAGCAGTGGAGGGGTGGTAGGGCCCACTGAAGCTTTCTTT. Translating it yields CASSGGVVGPTEAFF.